This T cell receptor (beta chain) was sequenced in a study of blood T cell repertoires in COVID-19. Here immunoSEQ multiplex PCR was the method, and the copy in TCRdb shows in-frame clones only, minus some. Of some 140,000 clones in the sample, around three quarters were seen once. This clone has just a few counts. The material sequenced was peripheral blood. This sequence originates from a man between 60 and 75 years old with acute or convalescent COVID-19.

This chain's CDR3 is CASSSGLAISQLAKNIQYF. The CDR3 nucleotides are TGTGCCAGCAGCTCTGGACTAGCGATTTCTCAATTAGCCAAAAACATTCAGTACTTC. The chain links TRBV7-8 to TRBJ2-4; the match to TRBD2 covers 9 bases. The CDR3 length is 19 residues. V shed 4 bases, J shed 0 bases, and the junction held 13 bases outside the gene matches. Germline V gives CDR1 SGHVS, CDR2 FQNEAQ.